The entry that follows covers one TCR beta chain sequence. This sample is drawn from a study of blood T cells in healthy people across ages. A second about 6 to 11 cycle PCR used barcoded and J-beta primers. TCRdb re-called the 5' RACE reads with MiXCR, one entry per CDR3 protein. The table lists approximately 1,700,000 distinct CDR3 sequences, 35% to 50% of them singletons. Losses at the gene ends were 6 bases for V and 2 bases for J; bases not matched to a gene: 6. Germline-derived CDR1 and CDR2 are MDHEN and SYDVKM. This CDR3 spans 15 amino acids. Sequenced input: blood. V gene TRBV28 combines with J gene TRBJ2-1; 8 bases are shared with TRBD1. The TCR comes from a human donor in good health. This CDR3 is CASSRTGQAYNEQFF. The CDR3 nucleotides are TGTGCCAGCAGCCGAACGGGACAGGCCTACAATGAGCAGTTCTTC.